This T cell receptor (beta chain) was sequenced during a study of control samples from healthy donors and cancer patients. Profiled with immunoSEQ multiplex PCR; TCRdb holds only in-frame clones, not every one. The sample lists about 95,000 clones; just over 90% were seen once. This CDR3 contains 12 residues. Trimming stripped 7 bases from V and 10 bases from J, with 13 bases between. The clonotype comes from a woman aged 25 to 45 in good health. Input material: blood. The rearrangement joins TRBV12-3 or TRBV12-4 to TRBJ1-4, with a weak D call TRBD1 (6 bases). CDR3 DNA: TGTGCCAGCACTGACGGGGGCCGAAAACTGTTTTTT. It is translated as CASTDGGRKLFF.